These T cell receptor beta chains were read from a single sample in a study of shared clonotypes between healthy human individuals. Profiled with immunoSEQ multiplex PCR; TCRdb holds only in-frame clones, not every one. The sample lists about 1.1 million clones; approximately 80% were seen once. Specimen: memory CD4+ T cells from PBMCs. Every receptor here comes from a man between 18 and 29 years old in good health. Some clones in this sample may be carry-over from other donors' samples. Each CDR3 is given with its conserved first and last residue. D genes are given only for firm matches. The size field is filled for only some rows; it gives once, few, many or a size class.

NA	NA	TRBV7-2	TRBJ2-7	CASSLGGTESYEQYF	TGTGCCAGCAGCTTAGGTGGGACGGAGTCCTACGAGCAGTACTTC
NA	NA	TRBV2	TRBJ2-1	CASSDLRTANEQFF	TGTGCCAGCAGTGACCTACGTACGGCCAATGAGCAGTTCTTC
NA	NA	TRBV5-1	TRBJ1-1	CASSLEYGNTEAFF	TGCGCCAGCAGCTTGGAGTACGGGAACACTGAAGCTTTCTTT
NA	many	TRBV5-4	TRBJ2-1	CASSLSGTAEQFF	TGTGCCAGCAGCCTGAGCGGGACAGCTGAGCAGTTCTTC
NA	NA	TRBV6-1	TRBJ1-4	CASSGFFGEKLFF	TGTGCCAGCAGTGGATTCTTTGGGGAAAAACTGTTTTTT
TRBD1	NA	TRBV6-5	TRBJ1-1	CASSYNRGTEAFF	TGTGCCAGCAGTTACAACAGGGGCACTGAAGCTTTCTTT
TRBD2	NA	TRBV27	TRBJ2-7	CASKLAGGREQYF	TGTGCCAGCAAACTAGCGGGAGGTCGGGAGCAGTACTTC
TRBD2	NA	TRBV5-1	TRBJ2-2	CASSIMGLAYGELFF	TGCGCCAGCAGCATTATGGGACTAGCGTACGGGGAGCTGTTTTTT
NA	NA	TRBV28	TRBJ1-2	CASSLGAFRGNYGYTF	TGTGCCAGCAGTTTAGGCGCTTTCAGGGGCAACTATGGCTACACCTTC
TRBD2	many	TRBV5-1	TRBJ2-7	CASSLVISGSYEQYF	TGCGCCAGCAGCTTGGTTATTAGCGGGAGTTACGAGCAGTACTTC
TRBD2	NA	TRBV25-1	TRBJ2-1	CASSASLSGRSLFF	TGTGCCAGCAGTGCCAGTCTGAGCGGGAGGTCGTTGTTCTTC
NA	once	TRBV15	TRBJ2-1	CATSRDPHPLNEQFF	TGTGCCACCAGCAGAGACCCCCACCCCCTTAATGAGCAGTTCTTC
TRBD2	once	TRBV20-1	TRBJ2-1	CSARGGSVQFF	TGCAGTGCTAGAGGCGGGAGCGTGCAGTTCTTC
TRBD1	NA	TRBV15	TRBJ1-2	CATSPRTGNYGYTF	TGTGCCACCAGCCCCAGGACAGGGAACTATGGCTACACCTTC
NA	NA	TRBV5-1	TRBJ2-1	CASSLAGIQFF	TGCGCCAGCAGCTTGGCAGGGATACAGTTCTTC
TRBD1	NA	TRBV29-1	TRBJ1-1	CSYTRGAENTEAFF	TGCAGCTACACCAGGGGGGCGGAGAACACTGAAGCTTTCTTT
TRBD1	NA	TRBV6-1	TRBJ1-2	CASTWGQSYGYTF	TGTGCCAGCACTTGGGGACAGTCCTATGGCTACACCTTC
NA	NA	TRBV7-9	TRBJ2-5	CASSLGAKETQYF	TGTGCCAGCAGCTTAGGGGCAAAAGAGACCCAGTACTTC
TRBD1	NA	TRBV5-1	TRBJ2-5	CASSLAGTGGGETQYF	TGCGCCAGCAGCCTAGCCGGGACAGGGGGCGGAGAGACCCAGTACTTC
TRBD2	few	TRBV27	TRBJ2-5	CASSFLTSGRGETQYF	TGTGCCAGCAGTTTCCTCACTAGCGGGAGAGGAGAGACCCAGTACTTC